This TCR beta chain was sequenced during a study of T cells in Graves' hyperthyroidism and ophthalmopathy. V was clipped by 4 bases and J by 3 bases; unmatched bases: 9. This CDR3 has 15 residues. Looked up from germline, CDR1 is MDHEN and CDR2 is SYDVKM. There were TCR beta CDR3 regions amplified from RNA transcripts. HTBI primers were employed in a first-round RT-PCR of the TCR CDR3. One entry per CDR3 protein, called by TCRdb with MiXCR from the multiplex PCR reads. The table has 550,000 to 800,000 distinct CDR3 sequences, about 18% seen once; the top ten hold roughly 16%. In its sample, this clonotype was seen a few times. Patients counted as stable if ophthalmopathy did not develop within 18 months. Newly diagnosed hyperthyroidism patients aged 18 to 65 years had disease lasting under 2 months.

This receptor was identified in a man aged 45-60 years with Graves' hyperthyroidism. The rearrangement links TRBV28 to TRBJ2-7; 7 nucleotides line up with TRBD1. Sequenced sample: blood. The CDR3 nucleotides read TGTGCCAGCAGTTCGCCATGGGACAGAAACTACGAGCAGTACTTC. This encodes CASSSPWDRNYEQYF.